This T cell receptor beta chain originates from a study of T-cell memory formation after mild COVID-19 (dated by TCRdb to about 2021). About the full investigation: TCR sequence clusters from the two donors were found to be largely donor specific. Two young, previously healthy adult volunteers, one female and one male, were included in the cohort. T-cell clones expanding and contracting after mild COVID-19 in two donors were tracked by longitudinal TCRalpha and TCRbeta repertoire sequencing. Findings and caveats that apply to the study as a whole: SARS-CoV-2 specificity was not confirmed for the second-wave clones peaking on day 37. Some responding clones were detected in pre-infection memory, suggesting pre-existing cross-reactive memory T cells joined the SARS-CoV-2 response. Clones that contracted from day 15 to 85 showed balanced CD4/CD8 phenotypes, whereas a second wave of clones that expanded from day 15 to 37 leaned towards CD4+. Only a couple of mild cases were covered by the study, and larger cohorts that include severe cases with pre-infection samples were considered necessary. Contracting CD4+ clones were located mainly in the CM and EM memory subsets, whereas CD8+ clones were found to be enriched in EMRA.

PBMCs were isolated by Ficoll-Paque density gradient centrifugation. Data came from an Illumina NovaSeq 6000. TCRalpha and TCRbeta cDNA libraries were constructed by 5'RACE with constant-segment primers, with sample barcodes and unique molecular identifiers being introduced. Trizol reagent was used to extract RNA from every sample. The libraries were amplified in two PCR steps, and the second step added a second sample barcode and Illumina TruSeq adapters. Sequencing of libraries was performed on an Illumina NovaSeq with 2 x 150 bp paired-end reads. Turning to the authors' computational methods: Reads were demultiplexed and collapsed into UMI-guided consensus sequences with migec v1.2.7. Using mixcr v2.1.11, the UMI consensuses were aligned to TRA and TRB V and J templates and assembled into clonotypes. A clonotype was counted as expanded or contracted only if both edgeR and NoisET called the change significant, with noise models trained on biological replicates. For edgeR calls, the cutoffs were a false discovery rate-adjusted p below 0.01 and a log2 fold-change threshold of 1. PCA with hierarchical clustering of max-normalized trajectories of the 1000 most abundant clonotypes was used as exploratory dynamics analysis. Each responding clone was given a CD4 or CD8 phenotype based on the CD4+ and CD8+ repertoires, which had been sequenced separately. Through fastp at Q25 and MiXCR, TCRdb rebuilt clones from the public reads, retaining in-frame beta chains. Each record represents a unique CDR3 protein, reported with the most common genes and DNA among its rows. These V and J calls originate from TCRdb's pipeline instead of the authors' own analysis. A total of more than 80,000 distinct CDR3 sequences appear in this sample, 9.5% to 15% of them only once. Of the sample, 27% is held by the ten largest clones.

This clonotype was recorded a few times. Its cognate antigen has yet to be identified. Base quality data are lacking; no much larger clone is found one base away. V and J are truncated by 0 bases and 7 bases respectively, leaving an intervening sequence of 13 bases. CDR1 and CDR2, per the germline V gene, are SGDLS and YYNGEE. The CDR3 goes from the cysteine to the phenylalanine over 14 residues. The retained sequence is limited to the CDR3, 42 bases, with the frame set at the first base. The sample was PBMCs or a T cell subset sorted from them (not recorded which). The V and J segments used are TRBV9 and TRBJ2-5; 5 matching bases give a weak D call of TRBD2. This TCR came from an adult woman who had mild COVID-19 (a few samples of this study predate the infection). The sample titles of this study are shuffled in the database, so cell type and time point are left out; the donor was told from shared clones. The DNA sequence is TGTGCCAGCAGCGTAGCAGCGGCCGTTGGGACCCAGTACTTC. It encodes CASSVAAAVGTQYF.